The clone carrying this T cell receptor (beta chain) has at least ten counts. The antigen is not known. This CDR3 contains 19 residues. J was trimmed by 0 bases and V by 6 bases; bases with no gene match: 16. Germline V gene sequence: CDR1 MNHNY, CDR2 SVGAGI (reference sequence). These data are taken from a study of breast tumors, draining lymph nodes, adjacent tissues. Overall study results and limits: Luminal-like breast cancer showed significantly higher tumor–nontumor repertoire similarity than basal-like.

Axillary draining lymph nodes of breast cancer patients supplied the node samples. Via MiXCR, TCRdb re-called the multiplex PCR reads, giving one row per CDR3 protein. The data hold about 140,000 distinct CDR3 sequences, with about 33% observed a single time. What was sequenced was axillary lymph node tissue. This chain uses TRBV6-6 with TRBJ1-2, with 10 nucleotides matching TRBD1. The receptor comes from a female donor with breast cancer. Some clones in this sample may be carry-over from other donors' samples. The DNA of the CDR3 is TGTGCCAGCAGCCGTACCGGCCGGACAGGGGGATCGGCTAACTATGGCTACACCTTC. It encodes CASSRTGRTGGSANYGYTF.